A selection of T cell receptor beta chains follows, all from one sample in a study of OX40 agonist ivuxolimab in advanced cancers. Measured with immunoSEQ multiplex PCR; TCRdb has only the in-frame clones, and not every one. The sample lists around 56,000 clones, around four fifths occurring once. The sequencing here drew on CD4+ or CD8+ T cells sorted from blood, taken in a trial of the OX40 agonist ivuxolimab. These TCRs come from an adult with an advanced solid tumor such as melanoma, head and neck, liver or kidney cancer. CDR3s include the opening cysteine and the closing phenylalanine or tryptophan. D genes are given only for firm matches. Clone size is shown for a subset of rows, as once, few, many or a class of expanded clone.

clone size: -; V gene: TRBV6-5; J gene: TRBJ1-2; D gene: -; CDR3 protein: CASRLLTTNYGYTF; CDR3 DNA: TGTGCCAGCAGACTACTGACTACGAACTATGGCTACACCTTC
clone size: -; V gene: TRBV7-2; J gene: TRBJ1-1; D gene: -; CDR3 protein: CASSYLDWNTEAFF; CDR3 DNA: TGTGCCAGCAGCTATCTGGACTGGAACACTGAAGCTTTCTTT
clone size: -; V gene: TRBV9; J gene: TRBJ2-6; D gene: -; CDR3 protein: CASSVEGSGANVLTF; CDR3 DNA: TGTGCCAGCAGCGTCGAAGGGTCTGGGGCCAACGTCCTGACTTTC
clone size: few; V gene: TRBV2; J gene: TRBJ2-7; D gene: TRBD2; CDR3 protein: CASSPLAVGNEQYF; CDR3 DNA: TGTGCCAGCAGTCCACTAGCGGTGGGGAACGAGCAGTACTTC
clone size: -; V gene: TRBV10-3; J gene: TRBJ2-1; D gene: TRBD2; CDR3 protein: CAISETSGGNEQFF; CDR3 DNA: TGTGCCATCAGTGAGACTAGCGGGGGCAATGAGCAGTTCTTC
clone size: -; V gene: TRBV7-8; J gene: TRBJ2-1; D gene: TRBD2; CDR3 protein: CASSSRLAGASSYNEQFF; CDR3 DNA: TGTGCCAGCAGCTCTCGACTAGCGGGGGCAAGCTCCTACAATGAGCAGTTCTTC
clone size: -; V gene: TRBV7-9; J gene: TRBJ1-2; D gene: -; CDR3 protein: CASSLSAGPGYGYTF; CDR3 DNA: TGTGCCAGCAGCTTAAGTGCAGGGCCTGGGTATGGCTACACCTTC
clone size: -; V gene: TRBV6-5; J gene: TRBJ2-7; D gene: TRBD1; CDR3 protein: CASRTDRDGEQYF; CDR3 DNA: TGTGCCAGCAGAACGGACAGGGATGGCGAGCAGTACTTC
clone size: -; V gene: TRBV6-1; J gene: TRBJ1-1; D gene: TRBD1; CDR3 protein: CASSVSQGATEAFF; CDR3 DNA: TGTGCCAGCAGTGTCTCTCAGGGGGCGACTGAAGCTTTCTTT
clone size: once; V gene: TRBV19; J gene: TRBJ2-2; D gene: -; CDR3 protein: CASIGGDTGELFF; CDR3 DNA: TGTGCCAGTATTGGAGGTGACACCGGGGAGCTGTTTTTT
clone size: -; V gene: TRBV6-1; J gene: TRBJ2-7; D gene: TRBD1; CDR3 protein: CASSEALGQGLEQYF; CDR3 DNA: TGTGCCAGCAGTGAAGCGTTGGGACAGGGGCTCGAGCAGTACTTC
clone size: -; V gene: TRBV30; J gene: TRBJ2-1; D gene: TRBD1; CDR3 protein: CAWSVRGTGALGEQFF; CDR3 DNA: TGTGCCTGGAGTGTCCGCGGGACAGGGGCCTTGGGAGAGCAGTTCTTC
clone size: -; V gene: TRBV2; J gene: TRBJ2-4; D gene: -; CDR3 protein: CASRVGDIQYF; CDR3 DNA: TGTGCCAGCAGGGTGGGGGACATTCAGTACTTC